Listed here is a single T cell receptor beta chain. What it binds is unknown. Use of 60 Vbeta and 13 Jbeta primers characterized the PCR. Profiled with immunoSEQ multiplex PCR; TCRdb holds only in-frame clones, not every one. The data contain some 60,000 clones, approximately 80% of them singletons. These data come from a study of cytomegalovirus exposure and HLA in healthy donors. Findings and limits, study-wide: It was confirmed in vitro that a few of the CMV-associated chains were specific for CMV antigens. Overall, around 150 TCR beta chains were annotated as cytomegalovirus-associated. Later analysis suggested links between common viral pathogens and several top significant clusters.

The sample was PBMCs. The receptor was derived from a man between 35 and 55 years old in good health and CMV-seronegative.

This chain's CDR3 is CATWTGDDQEDRLGYEQYF. As DNA, the CDR3 is TGTGCCACCTGGACAGGGGACGATCAGGAGGATCGGCTAGGCTACGAGCAGTACTTC. The chain has TRBV27 and TRBJ2-7; 9 positions match TRBD1. Trimming removed 10 bases from V and 3 bases from J; junction bases left unmatched: 25. The germline CDR1 and CDR2 sequences are MNHEY and SMNVEV (reference sequence). This CDR3 has 19 amino acids.